The sequence of this T cell receptor (beta chain) was determined in a study of T cells in Graves' hyperthyroidism and ophthalmopathy. Trimming cost V 4 bases and J 5 bases, with 11 bases left between them. The CDR3 has 13 amino acids. Germline V gene sequence: CDR1 ENHRY, CDR2 SYGVKD. RNA transcripts were the template for amplifying TCR beta CDR3 regions. TCR CDR3 underwent first-round RT-PCR with the HTBI primer set. TCRdb called the multiplex PCR reads again in MiXCR, with one record for every CDR3 protein. The sample records 730,000 or so distinct CDR3 sequences, about 19% being singletons. The material sequenced was blood. This sequence joins TRBV10-3 and TRBJ1-1, with D possibly TRBD1 on 5 matching bases. The TCR originated in a woman between 45 and 60 years old with Graves' hyperthyroidism that later progressed to Graves' ophthalmopathy. The CDR3 loop is CAISVGRDTEAFF. The CDR3, as DNA: TGTGCCATCAGTGTGGGCAGGGATACTGAAGCTTTCTTT.